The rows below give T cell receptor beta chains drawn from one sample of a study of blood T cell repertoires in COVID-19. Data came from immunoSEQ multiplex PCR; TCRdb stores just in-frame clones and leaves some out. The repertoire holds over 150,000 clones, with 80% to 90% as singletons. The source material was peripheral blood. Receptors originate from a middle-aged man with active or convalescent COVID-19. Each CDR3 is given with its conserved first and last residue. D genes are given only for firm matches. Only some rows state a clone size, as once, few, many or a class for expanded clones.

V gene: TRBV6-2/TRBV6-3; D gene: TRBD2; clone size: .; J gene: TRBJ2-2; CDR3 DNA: TGTGCCAGCAGCCGTCCTCGCGGGGGGAACACCGGGGAGCTGTTTTTT; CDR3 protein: CASSRPRGGNTGELFF
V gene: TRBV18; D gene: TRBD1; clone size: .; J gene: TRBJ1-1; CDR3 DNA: TGTGCCAGCTCACCACAATATGGGACAGGGGACAGGAGCACTGAAGCTTTCTTT; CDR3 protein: CASSPQYGTGDRSTEAFF
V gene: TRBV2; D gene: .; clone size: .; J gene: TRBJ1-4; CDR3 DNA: TGTGCCAGCAGTGCGGACAGAGCTAATGAAAAACTGTTTTTT; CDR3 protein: CASSADRANEKLFF
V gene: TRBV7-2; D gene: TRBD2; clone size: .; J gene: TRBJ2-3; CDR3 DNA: TGTGCCAGCAGCTTAGCGCGGGGGGGCGTTGATACGCAGTATTTT; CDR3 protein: CASSLARGGVDTQYF
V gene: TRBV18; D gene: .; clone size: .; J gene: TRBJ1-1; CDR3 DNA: TGTGCCAGCTCATCGCGGGGAGAAGACACTGAAGCTTTCTTT; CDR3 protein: CASSSRGEDTEAFF
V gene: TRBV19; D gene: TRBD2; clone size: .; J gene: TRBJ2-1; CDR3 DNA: TGTGCCAGTAGTACCGGGAGGAGTAGCTCCTACAATGAGCAGTTCTTC; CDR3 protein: CASSTGRSSSYNEQFF
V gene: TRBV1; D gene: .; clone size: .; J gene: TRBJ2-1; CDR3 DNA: TGCACCAGCAGCCGGTCCGGGAAAGACAATGAGCAGTTCTTC; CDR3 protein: CTSSRSGKDNEQFF
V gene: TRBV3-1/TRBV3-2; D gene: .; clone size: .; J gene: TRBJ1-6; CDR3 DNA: TGTGCCAGCAGCCAAAAAACCCCGTTAGTCTCCTATAATTCACCCCTCCACTTT; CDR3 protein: CASSQKTPLVSYNSPLHF
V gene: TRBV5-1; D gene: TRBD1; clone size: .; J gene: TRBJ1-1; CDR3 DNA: TGCGCCAGCAGCTTCGAGGGGGCGCAAGGTGAAGCTTTCTTT; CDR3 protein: CASSFEGAQGEAFF
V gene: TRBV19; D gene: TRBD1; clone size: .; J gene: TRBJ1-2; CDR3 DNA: TGTGCCAGTAATGACAGGGACTATGGCTACACCTTC; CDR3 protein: CASNDRDYGYTF
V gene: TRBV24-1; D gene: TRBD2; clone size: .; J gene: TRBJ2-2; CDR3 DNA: TGTGCCACCAGTGATTTGGGCGGGAGTCTCTCCGGGGAGCTGTTTTTT; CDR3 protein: CATSDLGGSLSGELFF
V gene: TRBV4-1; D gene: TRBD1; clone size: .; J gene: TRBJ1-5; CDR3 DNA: TGCGCCAGCAGCCAAACCGGGACAGGGATCTTTCAGCCCCAGCATTTT; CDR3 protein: CASSQTGTGIFQPQHF
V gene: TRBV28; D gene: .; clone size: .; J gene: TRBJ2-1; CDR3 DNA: TGTGCCACCTTAACTGGGCTAGCCTCTCAAAACCCCAATGAGCAGTTCTTC; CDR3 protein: CATLTGLASQNPNEQFF
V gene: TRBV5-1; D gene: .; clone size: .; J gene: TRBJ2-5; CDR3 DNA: TGCGCCAGCAGCTCTTACCAAGAGACCCAGTACTTC; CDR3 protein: CASSSYQETQYF
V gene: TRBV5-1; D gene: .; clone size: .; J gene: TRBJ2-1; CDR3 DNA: TGCGCCAGCAGCTTGATGGGCATAGAGCAGTTCTTC; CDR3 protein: CASSLMGIEQFF
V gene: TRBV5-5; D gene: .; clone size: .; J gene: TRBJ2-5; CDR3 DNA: TGTGCCAGCACCCAACTCGCGGGGTACCAAGAGACCCAGTACTTC; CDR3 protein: CASTQLAGYQETQYF
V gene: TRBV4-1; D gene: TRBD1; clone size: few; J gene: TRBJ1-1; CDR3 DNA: TGCGCCAGCAGCCTTGCAGGGGGTACTGAAGCTTTCTTT; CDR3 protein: CASSLAGGTEAFF
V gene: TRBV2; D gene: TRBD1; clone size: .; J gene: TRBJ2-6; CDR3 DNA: TGTGCCAGCAGCCGGACAGGTTATGAGGCCAACGTCCTGACTTTC; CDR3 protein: CASSRTGYEANVLTF
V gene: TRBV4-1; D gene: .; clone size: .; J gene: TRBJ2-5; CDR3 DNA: TGCGCCAGCAGCCAAGATATCCTGAGGGAGACCCAGTACTTC; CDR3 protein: CASSQDILRETQYF
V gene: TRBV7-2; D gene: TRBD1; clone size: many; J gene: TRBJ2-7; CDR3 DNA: TGTGCCAGCAGTCGGGACAGGGGCTACGAGCAGTACTTC; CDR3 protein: CASSRDRGYEQYF
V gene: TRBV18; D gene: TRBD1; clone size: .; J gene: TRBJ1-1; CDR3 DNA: TGTGCCAGCTCATACGGGACAGCTAACACTGAAGCTTTCTTT; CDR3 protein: CASSYGTANTEAFF
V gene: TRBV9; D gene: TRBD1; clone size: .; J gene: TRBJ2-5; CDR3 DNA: TGTGCCAGCAGCCCACAGGGGGAAGAGACCCAGTACTTC; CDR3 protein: CASSPQGEETQYF
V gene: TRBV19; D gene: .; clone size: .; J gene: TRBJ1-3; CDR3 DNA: TGTGCCAGTAGTCCCCGGGAGCACTCTGGAAACACCATATATTTT; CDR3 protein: CASSPREHSGNTIYF
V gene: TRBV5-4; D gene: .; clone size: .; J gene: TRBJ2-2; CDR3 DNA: TGTGCCAGCAGCTGGAAAGGGGGTGCGAACACCGGGGAGCTGTTTTTT; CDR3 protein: CASSWKGGANTGELFF
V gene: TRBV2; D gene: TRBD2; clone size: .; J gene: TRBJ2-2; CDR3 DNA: TGTGCCAGCAGTGCCGACAACGGGGGGTCCGGGGAGCTGTTTTTT; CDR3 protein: CASSADNGGSGELFF
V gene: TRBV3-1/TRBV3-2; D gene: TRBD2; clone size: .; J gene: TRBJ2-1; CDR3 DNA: TGTGCCAGCAGCCAAGATCTTCCTAGCGGGAGTTTCTACAATGAGCAGTTCTTC; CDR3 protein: CASSQDLPSGSFYNEQFF
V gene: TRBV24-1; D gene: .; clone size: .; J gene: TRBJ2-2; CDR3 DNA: TGTGCCACCAGTGACCCCGCCGGCAGGCACCCCACCGGGGAGCTGTTTTTT; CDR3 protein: CATSDPAGRHPTGELFF
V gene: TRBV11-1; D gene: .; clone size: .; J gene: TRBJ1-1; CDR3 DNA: TGTGCCAGCAGCTTATTGACAGTGGGCACTGAAGCTTTCTTT; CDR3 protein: CASSLLTVGTEAFF
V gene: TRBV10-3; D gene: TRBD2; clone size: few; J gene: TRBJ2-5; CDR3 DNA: TGTGCCATCAGTGTTTATTCTAGCGGGAGGTCCCAAGAGACCCAGTACTTC; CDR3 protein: CAISVYSSGRSQETQYF
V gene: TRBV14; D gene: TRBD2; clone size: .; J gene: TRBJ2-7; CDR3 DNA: TGTGCCAGCAGCCAGGCGGGGGGCCTAACCTACGAGCAGTACTTC; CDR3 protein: CASSQAGGLTYEQYF
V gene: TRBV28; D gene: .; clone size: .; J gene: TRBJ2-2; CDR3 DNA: TGTGCCAGCAGTCCCCCTAACACCGGGGAGCTGTTTTTT; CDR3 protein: CASSPPNTGELFF
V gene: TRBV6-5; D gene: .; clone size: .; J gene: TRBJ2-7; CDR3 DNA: TGTGCCAGCAGTTTAGGACAAGTGTACTACGAGCAGTACTTC; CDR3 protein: CASSLGQVYYEQYF
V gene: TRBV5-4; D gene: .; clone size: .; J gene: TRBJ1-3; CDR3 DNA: TGTGCCAGCAGCCTGGAGCTTGGAAACACCATATATTTT; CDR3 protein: CASSLELGNTIYF
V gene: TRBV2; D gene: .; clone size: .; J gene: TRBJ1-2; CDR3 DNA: TGTGCCAGCAGTGAGACAGCCCCTGGCTACACCTTC; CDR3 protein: CASSETAPGYTF
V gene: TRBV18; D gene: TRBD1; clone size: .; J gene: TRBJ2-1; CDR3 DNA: TGTGCCAGCTCACCCAACAGGGGGCCTAATGAGCAGTTCTTC; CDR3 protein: CASSPNRGPNEQFF
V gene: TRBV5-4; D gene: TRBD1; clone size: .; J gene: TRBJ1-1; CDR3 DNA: TGTGCCAGCAGCTCCAACCGGGGACAGGGGAACACTGAAGCTTTCTTT; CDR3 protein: CASSSNRGQGNTEAFF
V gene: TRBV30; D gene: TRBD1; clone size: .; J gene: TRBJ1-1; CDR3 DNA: TGTGCCTGGAGCCGGACAGGCGGTAACACTGAAGCTTTCTTT; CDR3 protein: CAWSRTGGNTEAFF
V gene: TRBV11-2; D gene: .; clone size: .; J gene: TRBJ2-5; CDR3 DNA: TGTGCCAGCAGCTTAGAGGGGGGGACATCGGGGACCCAGTACTTC; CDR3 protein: CASSLEGGTSGTQYF
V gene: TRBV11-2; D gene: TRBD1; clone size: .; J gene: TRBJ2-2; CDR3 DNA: TGTGCCAGCAGCCCTGCGGGACAGGGGCACACCGGGGAGCTGTTTTTT; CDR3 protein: CASSPAGQGHTGELFF
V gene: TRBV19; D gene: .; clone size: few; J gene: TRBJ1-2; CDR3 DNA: TGTGCCAGTAGTAACAGGACCGAGGCAAGCTACACCTTC; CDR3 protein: CASSNRTEASYTF
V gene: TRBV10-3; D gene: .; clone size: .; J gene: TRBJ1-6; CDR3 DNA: TGTGCCATCAGTGAAGGCGCGACATACTCACCCCTCCACTTT; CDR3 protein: CAISEGATYSPLHF
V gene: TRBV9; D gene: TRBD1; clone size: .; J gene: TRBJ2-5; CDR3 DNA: TGTGCCAGCAGCGCGGGCGTCGGACAGGGAGAGACCCAGTACTTC; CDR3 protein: CASSAGVGQGETQYF
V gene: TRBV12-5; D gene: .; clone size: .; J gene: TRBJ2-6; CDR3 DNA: TGTGCTAGTGGCCGAGCTGCAAACTCCCCCTCTGGGGCCAACGTCCTGACTTTC; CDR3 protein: CASGRAANSPSGANVLTF
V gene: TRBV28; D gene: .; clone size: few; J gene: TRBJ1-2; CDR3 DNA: TGTGCCAGCAGCCAACAGGGTAACTATGGCTACACCTTC; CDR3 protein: CASSQQGNYGYTF
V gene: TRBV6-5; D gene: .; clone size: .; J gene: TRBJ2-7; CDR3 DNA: TGTGCCAGCAAGAACGCCGGGACTTCCTACGAGCAGTACTTC; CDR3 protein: CASKNAGTSYEQYF
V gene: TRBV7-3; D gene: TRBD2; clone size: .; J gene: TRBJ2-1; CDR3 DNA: TGTGCCAGCAGGGGGACTAGCGGGTACCATGAGCAGTTCTTC; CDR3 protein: CASRGTSGYHEQFF
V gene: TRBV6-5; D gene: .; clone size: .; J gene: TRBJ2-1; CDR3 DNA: .; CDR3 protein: CASSTSGGGVEQFF
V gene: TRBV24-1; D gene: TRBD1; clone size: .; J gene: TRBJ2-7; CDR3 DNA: TGTGCCACCAGTCGAGGGACAGAATACGAGCAGTACTTC; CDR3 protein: CATSRGTEYEQYF
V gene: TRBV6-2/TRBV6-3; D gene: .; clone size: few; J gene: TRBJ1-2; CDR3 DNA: TGTGCCAGCAGTTACTCGGGTTCCGGGTATGGCTACACCTTC; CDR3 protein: CASSYSGSGYGYTF
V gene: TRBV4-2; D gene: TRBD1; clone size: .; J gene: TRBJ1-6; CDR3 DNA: TGTGCCAGCAGCCAAGAGACAGGGAGTTTTAATTCACCCCTCCACTTT; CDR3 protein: CASSQETGSFNSPLHF
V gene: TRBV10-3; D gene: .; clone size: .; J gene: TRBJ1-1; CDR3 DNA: TGTGCCATCAGCCCGGGGGGCTTTGGGGCTGAAGCTTTCTTT; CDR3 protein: CAISPGGFGAEAFF
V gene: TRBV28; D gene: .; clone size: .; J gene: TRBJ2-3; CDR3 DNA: TGTGCCAGCAGTTTAGCCTGGCGGGATGGAGATACGCAGTATTTT; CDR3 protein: CASSLAWRDGDTQYF
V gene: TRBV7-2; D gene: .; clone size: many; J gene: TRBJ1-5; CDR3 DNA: TGTGCCAGCAGCTTAGAGGGAGGCTCCTCGGGGCAGCCCCAGCATTTT; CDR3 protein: CASSLEGGSSGQPQHF
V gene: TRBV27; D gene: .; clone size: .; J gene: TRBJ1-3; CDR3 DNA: TGTGCCAGCAGTCCTTCGGTGGGAAACACCATATATTTT; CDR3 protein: CASSPSVGNTIYF
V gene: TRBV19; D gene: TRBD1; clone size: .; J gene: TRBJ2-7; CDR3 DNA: TGTGCCAGCAGACAGGGTTTTCGAGGGGACGAGCAGTACTTC; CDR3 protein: CASRQGFRGDEQYF